Presented here are 7 T cell receptor beta chains from one specimen sequenced in a study of T cells in Graves' hyperthyroidism and ophthalmopathy. Amplified TCR beta CDR3 regions derived from RNA transcripts. First-round RT-PCR with HTBI primers amplified the TCR CDR3 region. TCRdb analysed the multiplex PCR reads with MiXCR anew, one entry per CDR3 protein. The sample lists 450,000 to 500,000 distinct CDR3 sequences, roughly 23% seen once, with about 49% in the top ten. Sequencing was carried out using blood. The receptors stem from a woman in her sixties or seventies with Graves' ophthalmopathy.

For this clonotype: This may stem from a read error, because a much larger clone lies one nucleotide away. The chain uses TRBV6-2 or TRBV6-3 and TRBJ2-5; D not certain. This CDR3 spans 14 amino acids. Per the germline V gene, CDR1 is MNHEY and CDR2 is SVGEGT. The CDR3 DNA sequence: TGTGCCGGCAGTCCCGTCGACATTCCGGAGACCCAGTACTTC. Amino acids: CAGSPVDIPETQYF.

This chain's CDR3 is CASSSSGRTPYEQYF. The CDR3 region has the DNA TGTGCCAGCAGTTCTAGCGGGAGGACTCCCTACGAGCAGTACTTC. V usage is TRBV28 and J usage is TRBJ2-7, with 11 bases matching TRBD2. The CDR3 consists of 15 residues. Germline V gene data show CDR1 as MDHEN and CDR2 as SYDVKM. Trimming took 4 bases from V and 2 from J; bases not matched to a gene: 4.

This clonotype was observed many times. The chain links TRBV28 to TRBJ2-5, with TRBD2 matching over 9 bases. CDR3 length: 18 residues. Germline V gene data show CDR1 as MDHEN and CDR2 as SYDVKM. Trimming cost V 0 bases and J 2 bases; bases outside gene matches: 10. For the CDR3, the DNA is TGTGCCAGCAGTTTATGGCCCAGCGGGAGGCGAGGACAAGAGACCCAGTACTTC. This encodes CASSLWPSGRRGQETQYF.

This clonotype was seen at least ten times. This chain connects TRBV24-1 to TRBJ1-2; D is uncertain. Germline V CDR1 and CDR2: KGHDR, SFDVKD. The CDR3 is made up of 13 amino acids. V was cut by 4 bases and J by 8 bases, with 13 bases left in between. This chain's CDR3 is CATSDPGVGGYTF. The CDR3 bases are TGTGCCACCAGTGACCCTGGAGTGGGCGGCTACACCTTC.

This chain joins TRBV9 and TRBJ2-1; perhaps TRBD1 as D (5 bases). Trimming left V 3 bases short and J 8 bases short, with 12 bases between. CDR1 is SGDLS and CDR2 is YYNGEE in the germline V gene. The length of the CDR3 is 13 residues. The CDR3 sequence: CASSAAGADEQFF. CDR3 bases: TGTGCCAGCAGCGCCGCTGGGGCAGATGAGCAGTTCTTC.

The V call is TRBV6-2 or TRBV6-3, the J call TRBJ1-1; perhaps TRBD1 as D (5 bases). The CDR3 loop spans 15 amino acids. Trimming shortened V by 6 bases and J by 0 bases, and 14 bases separated the two germline ends. Germline-derived CDR1 and CDR2 are MNHEY and SVGEGT. This CDR3 reads CASRQVPGLNTEAFF. In DNA form, the CDR3 reads TGTGCCAGCAGGCAGGTTCCGGGGCTGAACACTGAAGCTTTCTTT.

V gene TRBV6-1 combines with J gene TRBJ2-1; 7 bases are a match to TRBD2. V dropped 6 bases and J dropped 8; count of bases not matched to a gene: 13. Per germline, CDR1 MNHNS and CDR2 SASEGT. This CDR3 comprises 15 residues. The CDR3 sequence is CASRTRDYPGDEQFF. The CDR3 nucleotides are TGTGCCAGCAGGACCCGGGACTACCCGGGGGATGAGCAGTTCTTC.